This entry lists 3 T cell receptor beta chains sequenced from one sample in a study of T cells after yellow fever vaccination (dated by TCRdb to between 2018 and 2021). The library was produced with 5' RACE. The sequencer listed for this sample is Illumina HiSeq 2500. TCRdb took the public reads, trimmed them with fastp at Q25, ran MiXCR for clone calling and kept in-frame beta chains. For every CDR3 protein sequence, its rows merge into one entry that carries the most common genes and DNA. The sample table records roughly 180,000 distinct CDR3 sequences; roughly 6.4% of these occur just once. Nearly 3% of the sample is taken by the ten largest. According to the study, the label for this sample's treatment or condition signals: live attenuated yellow fever vaccine strain. This specimen was CD4+ T cells sorted from PBMCs, taken on the day of the first yellow fever vaccination. Receptors originate from a man aged 18 to 29 who received the YFV17D yellow fever vaccine.

The rearrangement links TRBV7-2 to TRBJ2-7; no firm D call. The CDR3 loop spans 13 amino acids. CDR1 is SGHTA, CDR2 FQGNSA, per germline. V was pared by 0 bases and J by 3 bases, with 6 bases between. The CDR3 region has the DNA TGTGCCAGCAGCTTAGCCCCTGGCTACGAGCAGTACTTC. Residues: CASSLAPGYEQYF.

The J gene is TRBJ1-1, the V gene TRBV29-1; unclear D gene. Deletions cut 7 bases from V and 1 base from J, with 16 bases between. Germline V CDR1 and CDR2: SQVTM, ANQGSEA. This CDR3 has 14 amino acids. CDR3 protein: CSALQGGPNTEAFF. In DNA form, the CDR3 reads TGCAGCGCTCTCCAAGGTGGACCGAACACTGAAGCTTTCTTT.

V is TRBV18 and J is TRBJ1-5; unclear D gene. CDR1 and CDR2 (germline): KGHSH, LQKENI. The V gene lost 8 bases and the J gene lost 3 bases, with 8 bases spanning the gap. The length of the CDR3 is 12 residues. As DNA, the CDR3 is TGTGCCAGCCGGACTGACAATCAGCCCCAGCATTTT. Translated: CASRTDNQPQHF.